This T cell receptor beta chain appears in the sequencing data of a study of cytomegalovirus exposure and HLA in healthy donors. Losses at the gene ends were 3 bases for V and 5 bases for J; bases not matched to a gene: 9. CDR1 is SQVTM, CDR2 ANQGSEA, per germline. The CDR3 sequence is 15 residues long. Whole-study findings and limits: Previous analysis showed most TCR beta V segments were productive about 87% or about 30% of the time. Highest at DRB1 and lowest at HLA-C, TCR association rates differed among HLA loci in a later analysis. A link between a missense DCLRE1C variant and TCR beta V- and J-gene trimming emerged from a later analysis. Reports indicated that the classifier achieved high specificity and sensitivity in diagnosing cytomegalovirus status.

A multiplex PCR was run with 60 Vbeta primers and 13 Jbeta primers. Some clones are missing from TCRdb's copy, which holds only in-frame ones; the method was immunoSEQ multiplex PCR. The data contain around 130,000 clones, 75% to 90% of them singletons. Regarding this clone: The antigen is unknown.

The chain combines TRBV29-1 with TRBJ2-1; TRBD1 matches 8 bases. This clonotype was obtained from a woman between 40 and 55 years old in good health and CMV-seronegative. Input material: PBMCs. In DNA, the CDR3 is TGCAGCGTTGAGGGCGGACAGGGACCTAACAATGAGCAGTTCTTC. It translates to CSVEGGQGPNNEQFF.